This TCR beta chain emerged from a study of blood T cell repertoires in COVID-19. Assay used: immunoSEQ multiplex PCR; TCRdb lists only in-frame clones, some missing. Of over 250,000 clones in the sample, around 90% were seen once. Germline trimming cut 5 bases from V and 4 bases from J; bases unmatched to any gene: 4. The CDR3 spans 14 residues. The V gene's germline CDR1 is MNHEY and CDR2 SMNVEV (reference sequence). Sequenced: peripheral blood. The V gene is TRBV27, the J gene TRBJ2-5; TRBD2 agrees at 10 bases. This TCR was recovered from a person between 18 and 35 years old with COVID-19, enrolled during active disease. The CDR3 protein is CASSSWTSGETQYF. In DNA form, the CDR3 reads TGTGCCAGCAGTAGCTGGACTAGCGGAGAGACCCAGTACTTC.